This entry describes one T cell receptor (beta chain). The data were produced by immunoSEQ multiplex PCR, yet TCRdb's version contains in-frame clones alone and is incomplete. Here the sample spans more than 300,000 clones, about 85% being singletons. The sample belongs to a study of blood T cell repertoires in COVID-19. V was clipped by 1 base and J by 4 bases; unmatched bases: 4. This CDR3 is built from 15 residues. CDR1 and CDR2 (germline): LGHNA, YSLEER. The material sequenced was PBMCs or T cells enriched from blood (not recorded which). The sequence was obtained from a woman aged 30 to 39 who had recovered from COVID-19. V usage is TRBV4-3 and J usage is TRBJ2-1, with TRBD2 matching over 7 bases. CDR3: CASSQARGIYNEQFF. The CDR3 DNA reads TGCGCCAGCAGCCAAGCGCGGGGGATTTACAATGAGCAGTTCTTC.